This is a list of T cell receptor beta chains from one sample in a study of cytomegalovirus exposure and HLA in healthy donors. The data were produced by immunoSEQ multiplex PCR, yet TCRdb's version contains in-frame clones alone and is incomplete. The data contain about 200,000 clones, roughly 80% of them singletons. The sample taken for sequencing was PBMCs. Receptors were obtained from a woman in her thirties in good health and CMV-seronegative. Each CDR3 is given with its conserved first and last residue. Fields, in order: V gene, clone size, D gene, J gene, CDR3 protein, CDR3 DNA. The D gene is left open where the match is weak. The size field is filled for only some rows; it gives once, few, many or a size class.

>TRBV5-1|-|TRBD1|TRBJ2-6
CASSLGTGAGANVLTF
TGCGCCAGCAGCTTGGGAACAGGGGCTGGGGCCAACGTCCTGACTTTC
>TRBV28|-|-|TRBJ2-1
CASHFRHSSYNEQFF
TGTGCCAGCCATTTCCGACACAGCTCCTACAATGAGCAGTTCTTC
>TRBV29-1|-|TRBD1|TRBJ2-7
CSVGQRLSYEQYF
TGCAGCGTGGGACAGCGGCTCTCCTACGAGCAGTACTTC
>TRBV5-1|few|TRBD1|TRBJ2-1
CASSRGTGDYNEQFF
TGCGCCAGCAGCAGAGGGACAGGGGATTACAATGAGCAGTTCTTC
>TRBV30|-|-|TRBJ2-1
CAWNPSRDSYNEQFF
TGTGCCTGGAACCCTTCTCGGGACTCCTACAATGAGCAGTTCTTC
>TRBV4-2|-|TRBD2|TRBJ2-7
CTSSQEPGRPYEQYF
TGTACCAGCAGCCAAGAACCCGGGAGGCCCTACGAGCAGTACTTC
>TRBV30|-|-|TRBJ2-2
CAWSRLMRQSTGELFF
TGTGCCTGGAGTAGACTGATGAGGCAGTCCACCGGGGAGCTGTTTTTT
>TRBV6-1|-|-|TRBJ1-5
CASTQGPNQPQHF
TGTGCCAGCACTCAGGGTCCCAATCAGCCCCAGCATTTT
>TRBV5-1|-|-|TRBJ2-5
CASSFMVAEIQETQYF
TGCGCCAGCAGCTTTATGGTAGCAGAGATCCAAGAGACCCAGTACTTC
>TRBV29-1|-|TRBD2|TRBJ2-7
CSDTGTTPSYEQYF
TGCAGCGATACTGGGACTACCCCCTCCTACGAGCAGTACTTC
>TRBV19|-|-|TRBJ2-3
CASRARTVSVTDTQYF
TGTGCCAGTAGGGCTCGGACAGTTTCCGTCACAGATACGCAGTATTTT
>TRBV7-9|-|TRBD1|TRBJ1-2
CASSATQGAGGGYTF
TGTGCCAGCAGCGCGACTCAGGGGGCCGGAGGAGGCTACACCTTC
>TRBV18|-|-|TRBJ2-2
CASSPYRENTGELFF
TGTGCCAGCTCACCTTACAGGGAGAACACCGGGGAGCTGTTTTTT
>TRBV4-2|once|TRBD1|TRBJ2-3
CASSQDQAGGFADTQYF
TGTGCCAGCAGCCAAGATCAGGCAGGGGGCTTTGCAGATACGCAGTATTTT